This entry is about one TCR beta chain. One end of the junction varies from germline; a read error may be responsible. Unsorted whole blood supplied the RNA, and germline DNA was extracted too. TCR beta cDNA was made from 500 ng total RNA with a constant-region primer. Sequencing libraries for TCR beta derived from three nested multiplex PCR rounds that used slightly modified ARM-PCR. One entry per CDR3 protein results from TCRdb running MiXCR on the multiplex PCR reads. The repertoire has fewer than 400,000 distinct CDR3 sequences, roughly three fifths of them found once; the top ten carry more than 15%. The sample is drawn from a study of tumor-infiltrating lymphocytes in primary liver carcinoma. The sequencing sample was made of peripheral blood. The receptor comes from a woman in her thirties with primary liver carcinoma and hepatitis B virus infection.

The CDR3 protein is CSVEAGLAGGGYEHYF. CDR3 nucleotides: TGCAGCGTTGAAGCGGGACTAGCGGGAGGTGGGTACGAGCATTACTTC. The chain couples TRBV29-1 to TRBJ2-7, with 15 nucleotides matching TRBD2. Germline CDR1 SQVTM, CDR2 ANQGSEA. This CDR3 contains 16 residues.